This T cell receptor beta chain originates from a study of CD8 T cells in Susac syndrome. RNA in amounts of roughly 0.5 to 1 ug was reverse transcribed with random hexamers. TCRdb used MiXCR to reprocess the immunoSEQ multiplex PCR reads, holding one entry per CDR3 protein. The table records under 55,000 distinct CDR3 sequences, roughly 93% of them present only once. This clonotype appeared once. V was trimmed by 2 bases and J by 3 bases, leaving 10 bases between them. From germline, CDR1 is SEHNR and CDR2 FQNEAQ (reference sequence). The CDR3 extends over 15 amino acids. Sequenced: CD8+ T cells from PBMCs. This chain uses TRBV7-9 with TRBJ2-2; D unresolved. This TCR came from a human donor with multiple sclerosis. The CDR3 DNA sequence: TGTGCCAGCAGCTTATGGTGGCAGCACACCGGGGAGCTGTTTTTT. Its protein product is CASSLWWQHTGELFF.